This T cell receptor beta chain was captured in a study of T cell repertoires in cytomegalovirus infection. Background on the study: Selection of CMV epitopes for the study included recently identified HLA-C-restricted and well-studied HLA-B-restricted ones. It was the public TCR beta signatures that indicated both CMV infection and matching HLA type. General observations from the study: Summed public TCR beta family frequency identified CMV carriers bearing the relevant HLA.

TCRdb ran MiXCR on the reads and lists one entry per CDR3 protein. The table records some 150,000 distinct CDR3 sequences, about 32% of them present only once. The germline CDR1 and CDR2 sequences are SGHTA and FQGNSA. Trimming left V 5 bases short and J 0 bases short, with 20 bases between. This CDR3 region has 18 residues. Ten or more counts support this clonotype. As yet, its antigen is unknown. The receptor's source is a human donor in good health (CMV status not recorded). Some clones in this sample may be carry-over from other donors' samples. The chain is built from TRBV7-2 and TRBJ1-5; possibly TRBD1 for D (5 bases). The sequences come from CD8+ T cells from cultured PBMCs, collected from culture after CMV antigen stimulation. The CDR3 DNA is TGTGCCAGCAGCCAGTTCGGGGGTACCGGCAGTAGCAATCAGCCCCAGCATTTT. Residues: CASSQFGGTGSSNQPQHF.